The T cell receptor beta chain under discussion was sequenced for a study of blood T cell repertoires in COVID-19. Overall study: Spain, Italy and the United States supplied samples that represented acute and convalescent COVID-19.

Trimming pared 1 base from V and 1 base from J, leaving 4 bases between. CDR1 is SGHVS and CDR2 is FNYEAQ in the germline V gene. There are 13 residues in the CDR3. Clinical history reported by participants formed the basis on which cohorts were assigned. How the authors handled the data: Estimates of nucleated cell counts were drawn from the amplification of reference gene primers. Sequenced by immunoSEQ multiplex PCR; TCRdb stores in-frame clones only, minus some. That table supplies the V and J calls and clone size; D and trimming were determined from the DNA. The data show 200,000 or so clones, 80% to 90% seen once.

The TCR was taken from a middle-aged woman with acute COVID-19. What was sequenced was PBMCs or T cells enriched from blood (not recorded which). The chain recombines TRBV7-6 with TRBJ1-1; D uncertain. CDR3 sequence: CASSLVRNTEAFF. CDR3 in DNA: TGTGCCAGCAGCTTAGTTCGGAACACTGAAGCTTTCTTT.